This TCR beta chain came from a study of sequential checkpoint blockade in melanoma. Across the whole study: Both treatment sequences were followed by maintenance nivolumab.

The sample's treatment: randomized to nivolumab then ipilimumab (arm A) or the reverse (arm B). PBMC sorting kept live CD3+CD8+ cells without CD19 or CD56. The method was immunoSEQ multiplex PCR; TCRdb's version includes in-frame clones alone and lacks a portion of them. The table records 25,000 to 30,000 clones, more than 80% of them present only once. CDR1 and CDR2 (germline): LNHDA, SQIVND (reference sequence). The CDR3 totals 14 residues. V lost 3 bases and J lost 0, with 8 bases in between. The receptor comes from a human donor with melanoma. The source material was CD8+ T cells sorted from blood (inferred from file names), sampled from a patient given nivolumab and ipilimumab in sequence. This chain joins TRBV19 and TRBJ1-1; D is undetermined. The CDR3 nucleotides are TGTGCCAGTAGTATTGGGCAGCTGAACACTGAAGCTTTCTTT. Translation gives CASSIGQLNTEAFF. The entire variable domain, with the rest obtained from reference TRBV19 and TRBJ1-1, is as follows: DGGITQSPKYLFRKEGQNVTLSCEQNLNHDAMYWYRQDPGQGLRLIYYSQIVNDFQKGDIAEGYSVSREKKESFPLTVTSAQKNPTAFYLCASSIGQLNTEAFFGQGTRLTVV.